Shown below are 18 T cell receptor beta chains from a single sample sequenced in a study of blood T cell repertoires in COVID-19. Using immunoSEQ multiplex PCR, the repertoire was profiled, and TCRdb retains in-frame clones only, with some absent. The repertoire holds about 250,000 clones, with about 82% as singletons. The sequencing sample was made of peripheral blood. The receptors were sampled from a woman aged 55-70 years with active or convalescent COVID-19.

The genes are TRBV7-9 and TRBJ2-7, with D maybe TRBD1 (5 bases). This CDR3 has 15 amino acids. V lost 5 bases and J 5 bases, leaving 19 bases between the germline ends. Germline lookup yields CDR1 SEHNR and CDR2 FQNEAQ (reference sequence). In nucleotides, the CDR3 is TGTGCCAGCAGCATATACGGTGGCAGGGTTGACGAGCAGTACTTC. Its translation is CASSIYGGRVDEQYF. Filled out from reference TRBV7-9 and TRBJ2-7, the complete variable domain reads DTGVSQNPRHKITKRGQNVTFRCDPISEHNRLYWYRQTLGQGPEFLTYFQNEAQLEKSRLLSDRFSAERPKGSFSTLEIQRTEQGDSAMYLCASSIYGGRVDEQYFGPGTRLTVT.

About this clone: An end of the junction differs from the germline gene, which may be a read error. This chain connects TRBV7-7 to TRBJ2-5; D gene unclear. The germline CDR1 and CDR2 sequences are SSHAT and FNYEAQ (reference sequence). The CDR3 spans 13 residues. The CDR3 DNA is TGTGCTAGCAGCTTAAGCCTCCAAGAGACCCAGTACTTC. Protein sequence: CASSLSLQETQYF.

The rearrangement joins TRBV19 to TRBJ1-5; D uncertain. This CDR3 has 15 residues. Trimming removed 1 base from V and 5 bases from J, with 12 bases in between. Germline-derived CDR1 and CDR2 are LNHDA and SQIVND (reference sequence). CDR3 sequence reads: CASSIGQGQDQPQHF. The CDR3 DNA sequence: TGTGCCAGTAGTATAGGACAAGGCCAGGATCAGCCCCAGCATTTT.

This clone has more than one count but fewer than ten. The V gene is TRBV29-1, the J gene TRBJ1-2, with TRBD1 identical over 7 bases. The germline gives CDR1 SQVTM, CDR2 ANQGSEA. The CDR3 extends over 13 amino acids. V dropped 7 bases and J dropped 5; count of bases not matched to a gene: 10. CDR3 loop: CSADRGTVYGYTF. The CDR3 DNA is TGCAGCGCAGATAGAGGGACAGTATATGGCTACACCTTC.

The gene calls are TRBV25-1 and TRBJ2-3; 9 bases are shared with TRBD1. V was pared by 4 bases and J by 4 bases, with 6 bases of the junction left unmatched. Germline V gene data show CDR1 as MGHDK and CDR2 as SYGVNS. The CDR3 contains 15 residues. The CDR3 bases are TGTGCCAGCAGTGCCTACACAGGGGGCGCAGATACGCAGTATTTT. As protein: CASSAYTGGADTQYF.

The chain joins TRBV6-5 to TRBJ1-2; 8 bases map to TRBD1. After removal of 4 bases from V and 8 bases from J, the junction contained 6 bases not matched to a gene. CDR1 is MNHEY and CDR2 is SVGAGI in the germline V gene. This CDR3 has 13 residues. DNA of the CDR3: TGTGCCAGCAGTTCCCTAGACAGGGGAGGCTACACCTTC. This translates into CASSSLDRGGYTF.

The chain employs TRBV5-1 and TRBJ1-5; 9 bases line up with TRBD1. This CDR3 comprises 16 residues. Germline trimming cut 4 bases from V and 4 bases from J; bases unmatched to any gene: 9. The germline V gene encodes CDR1 SGHRS and CDR2 YFSETQ. CDR3 protein: CASSHPGTGLNQPQHF. CDR3 DNA: TGCGCCAGCAGCCATCCCGGGACAGGGCTTAATCAGCCCCAGCATTTT.

The chain's CDR3 is CASSEAAGTGVSYGYTF. CDR3 sequence (DNA): TGTGCCAGCAGTGAAGCGGCCGGGACAGGGGTGTCCTATGGCTACACCTTC. The V call is TRBV6-1, the J call TRBJ1-2; 10 bases line up with TRBD1. CDR3 length: 17 residues. Unmatched junction bases numbered 8, after V lost 0 bases and J lost 4 bases. Germline V gives CDR1 MNHNS, CDR2 SASEGT.

The chain joins TRBV7-2 to TRBJ2-7, with a possible D match to TRBD2 (6 bases). Trimming left V 1 base short and J 2 bases short, with 9 bases between. The CDR3 has 14 residues. Looked up from germline, CDR1 is SGHTA and CDR2 is FQGNSA. CDR3 in amino acids: CASSLVAGPYEQYF. The CDR3 coding sequence is TGTGCCAGCAGCTTAGTTGCGGGACCCTACGAGCAGTACTTC.

J is TRBJ2-1 and V is TRBV4-1; 8 bases align to TRBD2. The germline V gene encodes CDR1 MGHRA and CDR2 YSYEKL. V was pared by 4 bases and J by 5 bases, with 13 bases of the junction left unmatched. This CDR3 is 17 amino acids long. The DNA for the CDR3 is TGCGCCAGCAGCCGGGGTAGCGCCGGGACTAGAAACAATGAGCAGTTCTTC. Translation: CASSRGSAGTRNNEQFF.

This clone was observed a single time. At one end the junction does not follow the germline gene, possibly because of a read error. V and J are TRBV6-5 and TRBJ2-3; no clear D. The CDR3 extends over 16 amino acids. CDR1 MNHEY and CDR2 SVGAGI come from the germline V gene. The CDR3 is CASTYKRLLSTDTQYF. The CDR3, as DNA: TGTGCCAGCACTTACAAACGACTCCTAAGCACAGATACGCAGTATTTT.

The CDR3 region is CASSLGRGIGETQYF. CDR3 coding DNA: TGTGCCAGCAGCTTGGGCAGGGGGATAGGGGAGACCCAGTACTTC. The V call is TRBV5-4, the J call TRBJ2-5, with 7 bases lining up with TRBD1. This CDR3 is built from 15 residues. CDR1 is SGHNT and CDR2 is YYREEE in the germline V gene (reference sequence). J gave up 5 bases and V 0 bases, and 7 bases lay outside the gene matches.

This rearrangement joins TRBV15 to TRBJ1-6; D is undetermined. The CDR3 runs to 15 residues. V was shortened by 4 bases and J by 9 bases, with 16 bases between the two germline ends. CDR1 and CDR2 (germline): LNHNV, YYDKDF (reference sequence). The DNA of the CDR3 is TGTGCCACCAGCATCCTCCCGGGATCAATTTCACCCCTCCACTTT. This gives the protein CATSILPGSISPLHF. Based on the CDR3 plus reference TRBV15 and TRBJ1-6, the full variable domain is DAMVIQNPRYQVTQFGKPVTLSCSQTLNHNVMYWYQQKSSQAPKLLFHYYDKDFNNEADTPDNFQSRRPNTSFCFLDIRSPGLGDTAMYLCATSILPGSISPLHFGNGTRLTVT.

The chain is built from TRBV14 and TRBJ2-1; 13 nucleotides line up with TRBD2. The CDR3 sequence is 17 residues long. The ends lost 1 base at V and 5 bases at J; junction bases unmatched: 5. The V gene's germline CDR1 is SGHDN and CDR2 FVKESK. CDR3 residues: CASSQGGTSGINNEQFF. The CDR3 nucleotides read TGTGCCAGCAGCCAAGGAGGGACTAGCGGGATAAACAATGAGCAGTTCTTC.

The chain combines TRBV19 with TRBJ2-1; 9 bases match TRBD1. This CDR3 has 15 amino acids. The V and J ends lost 2 bases and 7 bases, in that order; junction bases with no gene match: 6. Per the germline V gene, CDR1 is LNHDA and CDR2 is SQIVND (reference sequence). The CDR3 DNA is TGTGCCAGTAGTATACCCAACAGGGGGCGGAATGAGCAGTTCTTC. Translating gives CASSIPNRGRNEQFF.

The chain carries TRBV5-1 and TRBJ2-7; unclear D gene. CDR3 length: 11 residues. V lost 7 bases and J lost 6, with 11 bases in between. Germline V gives CDR1 SGHRS, CDR2 YFSETQ. The CDR3 nucleotides read TGCGCCAGCCCCGCTCCAGGCGAGCAGTACTTC. Its translation is CASPAPGEQYF.

The chain uses TRBV9 and TRBJ1-1; possibly TRBD1 for D (5 bases). This CDR3 region has 14 residues. The V end was cut by 2 bases, the J end by 5 bases, with 13 bases between. From germline, CDR1 is SGDLS and CDR2 YYNGEE. The CDR3 bases are TGTGCCAGCAGCGTCGGGGCAGGGAGGACTGAAGCTTTCTTT. It yields the protein CASSVGAGRTEAFF.

J is TRBJ2-5 and V is TRBV6-5; D gene uncertain. The V end was cut by 7 bases, the J end by 4 bases, with 10 bases between. The CDR3 sequence is 12 residues long. Germline V CDR1 and CDR2: MNHEY, SVGAGI. The CDR3 nucleotides read TGTGCCAGCATCGAGAGGTCAGAGACCCAGTACTTC. Protein sequence: CASIERSETQYF.